Presented here are 25 T cell receptor beta chains from one specimen sequenced in a study of cytomegalovirus exposure and HLA in healthy donors. 13 Jbeta primers and 60 Vbeta primers were used for the PCR. Assay: immunoSEQ multiplex PCR; the TCRdb copy retains only in-frame clones and omits some. The sample holds a few hundred thousand clones, 65% to 80% seen once. The sequenced sample consisted of PBMCs. Every receptor here comes from a girl aged 2 to 9 in good health and CMV-seronegative.

This chain uses TRBV6-1 with TRBJ1-4, with a tentative D call TRBD1 (6 bases). The CDR3 consists of 14 residues. The ends were cut back, 6 bases at V and 8 bases at J, with 16 bases in the middle. Germline-derived CDR1 and CDR2 are MNHNS and SASEGT. This CDR3 reads CASRTGAGGEKLFF. The CDR3 DNA sequence: TGTGCCAGCAGGACCGGGGCGGGGGGCGAAAAACTGTTTTTT.

The chain is built from TRBV27 and TRBJ2-1, with 7 bases fitting TRBD1. V lost 5 bases, J lost 2 bases, and 6 bases stayed unmatched. The CDR3 covers 15 residues. CDR1 is MNHEY and CDR2 is SMNVEV in the germline V gene (reference sequence). The CDR3 sequence: CASSAYRGTYNEQFF. DNA for the CDR3: TGTGCCAGCAGTGCCTACAGGGGAACCTACAATGAGCAGTTCTTC.

The chain links TRBV7-9 to TRBJ2-5; D uncertain. This CDR3 has 12 amino acids. Per germline, CDR1 SEHNR and CDR2 FQNEAQ (reference sequence). With 5 bases removed from V and 5 bases from J, the gap between germline ends came to 9 bases. CDR3 bases: TGTGCCAGCAGCCCCCCTGGCGAGACCCAGTACTTC. Amino acid sequence: CASSPPGETQYF.

The CDR3 is CSVYPGQRNTEAFF. CDR3 coding DNA: TGCAGCGTTTACCCGGGACAGAGGAACACTGAAGCTTTCTTT. The chain has TRBV29-1 and TRBJ1-1; 7 nucleotides align to TRBD1. CDR1 and CDR2 from the germline V gene are SQVTM and ANQGSEA. The CDR3 sequence is 14 residues long. The ends lost 5 bases at V and 1 base at J; junction bases unmatched: 7.

The CDR3 loop is CASSSLTGVEQYF. The CDR3 DNA reads TGTGCCAGCAGCAGCCTTACAGGGGTCGAGCAGTACTTC. The gene calls are TRBV5-5 and TRBJ2-7; 7 positions match TRBD1. Germline V CDR1 and CDR2: SGHKS, YYEKEE (reference sequence). The J segment lost 6 bases and the V segment lost 4 bases, leaving 7 bases of the junction unmatched. The CDR3 spans 13 residues.

The rearrangement joins TRBV7-9 to TRBJ1-1; a possible D gene is TRBD1 (5 bases). The germline CDR1 and CDR2 sequences are SEHNR and FQNEAQ (reference sequence). The germline V and J ends were trimmed by 0 bases and 5 bases, with 13 bases remaining between them. This CDR3 region has 15 residues. CDR3 protein: CASSLAVRARTEAFF. DNA for the CDR3: TGTGCCAGCAGCTTAGCTGTCAGGGCACGGACTGAAGCTTTCTTT.

The genes are TRBV7-9 and TRBJ2-1, with 7 bases lining up with TRBD2. Trimming removed 5 bases from V and 5 bases from J; junction bases left unmatched: 6. The CDR3 contains 14 residues. The germline V gene encodes CDR1 SEHNR and CDR2 FQNEAQ (reference sequence). The CDR3 DNA sequence: TGTGCCAGCAGCAAGCGGGATGAGAACAATGAGCAGTTCTTC. This encodes CASSKRDENNEQFF.

This clone was seen only a few times. The chain uses TRBV5-6 and TRBJ2-7; perhaps TRBD1 as D (5 bases). Germline CDR1 SGHDT, CDR2 YYEEEE. The CDR3 totals 13 residues. Trimming took off 2 bases at V and 6 bases at J, with 12 bases between the two ends. CDR3 bases: TGTGCCAGCAGCTTCGGCAGGGTGGCCGAGCAGTACTTC. Translation: CASSFGRVAEQYF.

There are a few counts of this clone. The chain is built from TRBV19 and TRBJ2-5; 7 nucleotides agree with TRBD1. Germline CDR1 is LNHDA and CDR2 is SQIVND (reference sequence). The CDR3 is made up of 14 amino acids. Trimming at V came to 4 bases and at J to 5 bases, leaving 7 bases not matched to a gene. The chain's CDR3 is CASSTRQGKETQYF. CDR3 coding DNA: TGTGCCAGTAGTACCCGACAGGGAAAGGAGACCCAGTACTTC.

This chain links TRBV29-1 with TRBJ2-7, with D uncertain. This CDR3 is 12 amino acids long. V lost 1 base and J lost 2, with 6 bases in between. Germline CDR1 SQVTM, CDR2 ANQGSEA. The CDR3 region is CSVEGLAYEQYF. The CDR3 DNA is TGCAGCGTTGAAGGGCTAGCCTACGAGCAGTACTTC.

This chain links TRBV19 with TRBJ2-1, with D maybe TRBD2 (5 bases). CDR1 and CDR2 (germline): LNHDA, SQIVND (reference sequence). This CDR3 comprises 13 residues. V gave up 2 bases and J gave up 4 bases, with 6 bases separating them. CDR3 amino acids: CASSIRTYNEQFF. CDR3 nucleotides: TGTGCCAGTAGTATAAGGACTTACAATGAGCAGTTCTTC.

The chain employs TRBV30 and TRBJ1-5; TRBD1 agrees at 12 bases. The junction had 6 bases not matched to a gene; V was cut back by 2 bases and J by 7 bases. This CDR3 spans 15 amino acids. Germline values: CDR1 GTSNPN, CDR2 SVGIG (reference sequence). CDR3 protein: CAWSLTGTGGQPQHF. DNA for the CDR3: TGTGCCTGGAGTCTCACCGGGACAGGGGGCCAGCCCCAGCATTTT.

The chain couples TRBV5-4 to TRBJ1-1, with 10 bases lining up with TRBD1. The CDR3 contains 17 residues. Germline lookup yields CDR1 SGHNT and CDR2 YYREEE (reference sequence). Unmatched junction bases numbered 12, after V lost 4 bases and J lost 3 bases. The CDR3 spells CASSLGGGQGFYTEAFF. In DNA, the CDR3 is TGTGCCAGCAGCCTAGGCGGGGGACAGGGGTTCTACACTGAAGCTTTCTTT.

The gene calls are TRBV15 and TRBJ1-5; possibly TRBD1 for D (6 bases). Germline assignment: CDR1 LNHNV and CDR2 YYDKDF (reference sequence). CDR3 length: 18 residues. Trimming stripped 4 bases from V and 0 bases from J, with 19 bases between. The CDR3 loop is CATSTDSWTDYSNQPQHF. The DNA of the CDR3 is TGTGCCACCAGCACTGATTCTTGGACAGACTATAGCAATCAGCCCCAGCATTTT.

The chain recombines TRBV9 with TRBJ2-1; possibly TRBD1 for D (5 bases). Deletions cut 4 bases from V and 1 base from J, with 12 bases between. CDR1 is SGDLS, CDR2 YYNGEE, per germline. This CDR3 has 15 amino acids. CDR3 nucleotide sequence: TGTGCCAGCAGCCAGACATCAGGGTCCTACAATGAGCAGTTCTTC. Translation gives CASSQTSGSYNEQFF.

In this sample, this clone turned up a few times. The chain couples TRBV19 to TRBJ1-2; D ambiguous. The CDR3 totals 15 residues. The V end was cut by 1 base, the J end by 4 bases, with 13 bases between. CDR1 LNHDA and CDR2 SQIVND come from the germline V gene (reference sequence). CDR3 sequence (DNA): TGTGCCAGTAGTATAGTGAGCCTAGAGGGCTATGGCTACACCTTC. Amino acids: CASSIVSLEGYGYTF.

The chain uses TRBV27 and TRBJ2-3; 11 bases agree with TRBD2. The V segment lost 5 bases and the J segment 3 bases; nucleotides outside the gene matches: 4. The CDR3 runs 15 residues. Germline V gene sequence: CDR1 MNHEY, CDR2 SMNVEV (reference sequence). The CDR3: CASSGGLAVTDTQYF. The CDR3 nucleotides read TGTGCCAGCAGTGGGGGACTAGCGGTTACAGATACGCAGTATTTT.

The chain links TRBV6-5 to TRBJ2-7, with D possibly matching TRBD2 (5 bases). Germline V gene data show CDR1 as MNHEY and CDR2 as SVGAGI. This CDR3 is built from 13 residues. V shed 2 bases and J shed 1 base, with 6 bases lying between them. Here the CDR3 reads CASSYRGSYEQYF. CDR3 in DNA: TGTGCCAGCAGTTACCGGGGTTCCTACGAGCAGTACTTC.

The genes are TRBV29-1 and TRBJ2-3; TRBD1 aligns across 8 bases. V shed 1 base, J shed 2 bases, and the junction held 2 bases outside the gene matches. Germline lookup yields CDR1 SQVTM and CDR2 ANQGSEA. This CDR3 region has 14 residues. Written as DNA, the CDR3 is TGCAGCGTTGAAGGGGACAGGATCACAGATACGCAGTATTTT. This sequence encodes CSVEGDRITDTQYF.

In DNA, the CDR3 is TGTGCCAGCAGTTATGCGTCTGGAAACACCATATATTTT. Protein: CASSYASGNTIYF. The genes are TRBV6-5 and TRBJ1-3; D is undetermined. CDR1 and CDR2 from the germline V gene are MNHEY and SVGAGI. This CDR3 region has 13 residues. Trimming took 3 bases from V and 1 from J, leaving 4 bases between them.

This clone has a handful of counts. This chain uses TRBV9 with TRBJ2-7, with D tentatively TRBD2 (5 bases). Germline V lookup: CDR1 SGDLS, CDR2 YYNGEE. The V end was cut by 0 bases, the J end by 7 bases, with 14 bases between. The CDR3 covers 14 residues. Written as DNA, the CDR3 is TGTGCCAGCAGCGTAGAATCCCGACCGGGGGAGCAGTACTTC. It yields the protein CASSVESRPGEQYF. The variable domain in full, with the rest retrieved from reference TRBV9 and TRBJ2-7, is DSGVTQTPKHLITATGQRVTLRCSPRSGDLSVYWYQQSLDQGLQFLIQYYNGEERAKGNILERFSAQQFPDLHSELNLSSLELGDSALYFCASSVESRPGEQYFGPGTRLTVT.

The chain carries TRBV11-3 and TRBJ1-2, with D uncertain. With 10 bases removed from V and 8 bases from J, the gap between germline ends came to 14 bases. The CDR3 consists of 11 residues. CDR1 and CDR2 (germline): SGHNT, YENEEA. The CDR3 protein is CAISVLGGYTF. Written as DNA, the CDR3 is TGTGCCATTTCAGTTTTGGGCGGCTACACCTTC.

The chain employs TRBV4-1 and TRBJ1-5; 7 bases fit TRBD1. Trimming at V came to 3 bases and at J to 2 bases, leaving 4 bases not matched to a gene. Germline V gene lookup returns CDR1 MGHRA and CDR2 YSYEKL. The CDR3 spans 15 residues. The DNA for the CDR3 is TGCGCCAGCAGCCATCCGACAGGGCGCAATCAGCCCCAGCATTTT. This encodes CASSHPTGRNQPQHF.

This chain links TRBV5-4 with TRBJ2-2; TRBD2 matches at 14 bases. The germline CDR1 and CDR2 sequences are SGHNT and YYREEE (reference sequence). The CDR3 is 16 amino acids. V dropped 0 bases and J dropped 7; count of bases not matched to a gene: 2. The CDR3 here is CASSLGLAGGIGELFF. CDR3 sequence (DNA): TGTGCCAGCAGCTTGGGACTAGCGGGGGGGATCGGGGAGCTGTTTTTT. Full variable domain (remainder filled in from reference TRBV5-4 and TRBJ2-2): ETGVTQSPTHLIKTRGQQVTLRCSSQSGHNTVSWYQQALGQGPQFIFQYYREEENGRGNFPPRFSGLQFPNYSSELNVNALELDDSALYLCASSLGLAGGIGELFFGEGSRLTVL.

The chain has TRBV6-6 and TRBJ2-5; no clear D. Trimming left V 2 bases short and J 3 bases short, with 10 bases between. The CDR3 consists of 14 residues. The germline CDR1 and CDR2 sequences are MNHNY and SVGAGI (reference sequence). CDR3 nucleotide sequence: TGTGCCAGCAGTTACCCCCCCTCAGAAGAGACCCAGTACTTC. It codes for CASSYPPSEETQYF.